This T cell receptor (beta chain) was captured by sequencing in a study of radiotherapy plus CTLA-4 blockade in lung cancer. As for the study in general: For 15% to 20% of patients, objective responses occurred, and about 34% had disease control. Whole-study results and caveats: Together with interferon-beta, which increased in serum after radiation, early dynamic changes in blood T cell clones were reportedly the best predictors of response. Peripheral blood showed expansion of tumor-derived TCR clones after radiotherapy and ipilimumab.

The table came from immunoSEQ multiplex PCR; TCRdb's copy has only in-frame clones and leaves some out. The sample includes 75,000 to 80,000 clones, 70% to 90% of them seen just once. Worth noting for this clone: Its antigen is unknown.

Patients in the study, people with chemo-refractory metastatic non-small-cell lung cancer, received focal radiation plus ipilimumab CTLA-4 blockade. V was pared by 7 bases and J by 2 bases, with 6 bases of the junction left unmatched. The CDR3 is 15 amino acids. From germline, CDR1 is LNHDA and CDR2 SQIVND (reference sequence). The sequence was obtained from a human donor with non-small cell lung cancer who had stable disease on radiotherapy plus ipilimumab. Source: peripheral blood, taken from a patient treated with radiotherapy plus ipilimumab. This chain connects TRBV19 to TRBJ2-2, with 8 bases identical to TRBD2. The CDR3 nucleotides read TGTGCCAGTAACCCACGGGGGGGCAACACCGGGGAGCTGTTTTTT. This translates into CASNPRGGNTGELFF.